The 10 T cell receptor beta chains presented below share a single source sample, sequenced in a study of persistence of HIV-infected CD4 T cells. These receptors have no identified antigens. This was the immunoSEQ version 4 assay in survey mode. Data came from immunoSEQ multiplex PCR; TCRdb stores just in-frame clones and leaves some out. The sample carries nearly 20,000 clones, approximately 60% recorded once. An overlapping HIV-1 Gag peptide pool stimulated these cells at about 0.94 ug/peptide/mL. Sorting selected CD4+ T cells upregulating both CD40 ligand and CD69. This specimen consisted of CD4+ T cells sorted from PBMCs after roughly 18-hour stimulation, obtained from a patient who received antiretroviral therapy. The receptors were gathered from an adult woman with HIV who was CMV-seropositive.

This clone has just a few counts. The chain has TRBV4-1 and TRBJ1-5; D call uncertain. Trimming cost V 1 base and J 3 bases, with 13 bases left between them. Looked up from germline, CDR1 is MGHRA and CDR2 is YSYEKL. The CDR3 is made up of 16 amino acids. Here the CDR3 reads CASSQGPGLPNQPQHF. In DNA, the CDR3 is TGCGCCAGCAGCCAAGGGCCGGGCCTACCCAATCAGCCCCAGCATTTT.

This chain connects TRBV27 to TRBJ2-3; D call uncertain. Germline V gene sequence: CDR1 MNHEY, CDR2 SMNVEV (reference sequence). The CDR3 covers 15 residues. V was cut by 5 bases and J by 1 base, with 13 bases left in between. CDR3 in amino acids: CASSTAKSGTDTQYF. In DNA form, the CDR3 reads TGTGCCAGCAGTACCGCAAAAAGCGGCACAGATACGCAGTATTTT.

This rearrangement joins TRBV4-1 to TRBJ1-3, with D possibly TRBD1 on 6 matching bases. Trimming left V 0 bases short and J 14 bases short, with 26 bases between. Germline V gives CDR1 MGHRA, CDR2 YSYEKL. CDR3 length: 17 residues. In DNA form, the CDR3 reads TGCGCCAGCAGCCAAGATGAGGGACAACTGAAAGTTTCCCGCGTATATTTT. Protein sequence: CASSQDEGQLKVSRVYF.

The gene calls are TRBV9 and TRBJ1-1; 8 nucleotides line up with TRBD1. CDR1 SGDLS and CDR2 YYNGEE come from the germline V gene. V was pared by 4 bases and J by 8 bases, with 22 bases of the junction left unmatched. This CDR3 comprises 18 residues. The CDR3 DNA reads TGTGCCAGCAGCCCGGGACAGGCCTTCTCCCACATGGGGTGGGAAGCTTTCTTT. Translating gives CASSPGQAFSHMGWEAFF. Full variable domain (rest looked up from reference TRBV9 and TRBJ1-1): DSGVTQTPKHLITATGQRVTLRCSPRSGDLSVYWYQQSLDQGLQFLIQYYNGEERAKGNILERFSAQQFPDLHSELNLSSLELGDSALYFCASSPGQAFSHMGWEAFFGQGTRLTVV.

CDR3 sequence: CASSLVGIGSGNSPLHF. CDR3 bases: TGTGCCAGCAGCTTAGTAGGGATCGGTTCCGGTAATTCACCCCTCCACTTT. V gene TRBV7-3 combines with J gene TRBJ1-6; unclear D gene. CDR1 is SGHTA and CDR2 is FQGTGA in the germline V gene. The germline V and J ends were trimmed by 2 bases and 6 bases, with 17 bases remaining between them. This CDR3 spans 17 amino acids.

This chain uses TRBV14 with TRBJ1-1; D is undetermined. The V and J ends lost 4 bases and 4 bases respectively, with 13 bases between them. The CDR3 covers 14 residues. CDR1 is SGHDN, CDR2 FVKESK, per germline. In DNA, the CDR3 is TGTGCCAGCAGCCGCAAACCAGGTTTCACTGAAGCTTTCTTT. Amino acids: CASSRKPGFTEAFF. The full variable domain, rest sourced from reference TRBV14 and TRBJ1-1, is EAGVTQFPSHSVIEKGQTVTLRCDPISGHDNLYWYRRVMGKEIKFLLHFVKESKQDESGMPNNRFLAERTGGTYSTLKVQPAELEDSGVYFCASSRKPGFTEAFFGQGTRLTVV.

The V and J genes are TRBV5-1 and TRBJ1-3; TRBD1 is a possible D gene (5 bases). The CDR3 is made up of 14 amino acids. V was pared by 0 bases and J by 4 bases, with 8 bases between. The germline CDR1 and CDR2 sequences are SGHRS and YFSETQ. The CDR3 DNA is TGCGCCAGCAGCTTGGGGGGCACAGGAAACACCATATATTTT. The encoded protein is CASSLGGTGNTIYF.

A few counts support this clone. This chain joins TRBV18 and TRBJ1-3, with D tentatively TRBD1 (6 bases). CDR1 is KGHSH, CDR2 LQKENI, per germline. The CDR3 totals 15 residues. V lost 3 bases to trimming and J lost 5 bases, with 14 bases between them. The CDR3 DNA reads TGTGCCAGCTCACCTGACAGGCGAAATCGAAACACCATATATTTT. This gives the protein CASSPDRRNRNTIYF.

This clone was recorded once. This chain joins TRBV18 and TRBJ1-3; D might be TRBD1 (5 bases). The CDR3 totals 15 residues. The V gene's germline CDR1 is KGHSH and CDR2 LQKENI. V gave up 1 base and J gave up 2 bases, with 9 bases separating them. CDR3: CASSPQGQAGNTIYF. CDR3 coding DNA: TGTGCCAGCTCACCACAGGGGCAGGCTGGAAACACCATATATTTT. The full variable domain, rest sourced from reference TRBV18 and TRBJ1-3, is NAGVMQNPRHLVRRRGQEARLRCSPMKGHSHVYWYRQLPEEGLKFMVYLQKENIIDESGMPKERFSAEFPKEGPSILRIQQVVRGDSAAYFCASSPQGQAGNTIYFGEGSWLTVV.

V is TRBV7-6 and J is TRBJ1-6; the D is unclear. The V gene lost 5 bases and the J gene lost 6 bases, with 8 bases spanning the gap. This CDR3 is 13 amino acids long. Per germline, CDR1 SGHVS and CDR2 FNYEAQ. CDR3 amino acids: CASSPRVNSPLHF. The CDR3 DNA follows: TGTGCCAGCAGCCCTCGCGTTAATTCACCCCTCCACTTT.